Below, one TCR beta chain is given with its context. The assay was immunoSEQ multiplex PCR, and TCRdb's table has in-frame clones only and misses some. This sample has about 220,000 clones, with 84% found just once. The data belong to a study of blood T cell repertoires in COVID-19. The source of this sequence is a woman between 55 and 75 years old who had recovered from COVID-19. Source material: peripheral blood.

In DNA form, the CDR3 reads TGTGCCACAACAGGGGCTAGCGGGGGGCCAAAGACCCAGTACTTC. Translation gives CATTGASGGPKTQYF. The chain recombines TRBV10-3 with TRBJ2-5, with 11 nucleotides matching TRBD2. The CDR3 is made up of 15 amino acids. V gave up 10 bases and J gave up 6 bases; unmatched junction bases: 13. Per germline, CDR1 ENHRY and CDR2 SYGVKD.